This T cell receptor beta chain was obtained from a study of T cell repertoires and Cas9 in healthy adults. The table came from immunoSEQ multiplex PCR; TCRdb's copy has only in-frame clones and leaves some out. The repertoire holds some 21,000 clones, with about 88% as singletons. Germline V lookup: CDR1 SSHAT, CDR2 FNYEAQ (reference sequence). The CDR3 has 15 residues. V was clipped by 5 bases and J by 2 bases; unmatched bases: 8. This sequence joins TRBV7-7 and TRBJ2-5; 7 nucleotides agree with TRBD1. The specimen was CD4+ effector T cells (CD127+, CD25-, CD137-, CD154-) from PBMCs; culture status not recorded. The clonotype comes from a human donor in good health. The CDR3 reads CASSQGARGQETQYF. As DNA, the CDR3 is TGTGCCAGCAGCCAAGGGGCCAGGGGGCAAGAGACCCAGTACTTC.